This T cell receptor beta chain was captured by sequencing in a study of tumor-infiltrating lymphocytes in primary liver carcinoma. Findings and caveats of the study: The study found tumor-adjacent and tumor-blood pairs overlapped less than tumor region pairs.

Concerning this clonotype: Its antigen is not known. Compared with germline, one end of the junction differs, possibly owing to a read error.

The CDR3 covers 15 residues. The germline gives CDR1 MNHEY, CDR2 SVGAGI. Investigators took RNA and DNA out together from 20-30 mg of unsorted bulk tissue. A primer in the constant region served to generate TCR beta cDNA from roughly 450 ng of total RNA. Nested multiplex PCR, run for three rounds with slightly modified ARM-PCR, yielded TCR beta libraries. A C-beta reverse primer was combined with TRBV1-TRBV30 forward primers in the first two PCR rounds, and each round had around 11 cycles. Via MiXCR, TCRdb re-called the multiplex PCR reads, giving one row per CDR3 protein. The table shows approximately 88,000 distinct CDR3 sequences, with approximately 72% occurring only once.

V gene TRBV6-5 combines with J gene TRBJ2-3; either TRBD1 or TRBD2 may supply D (5 bases each). The sequence came from a man in his forties with primary liver carcinoma and hepatitis B virus infection. The sample consisted of tumor-adjacent normal liver tissue. CDR3 nucleotide sequence: TGTGCCAGCAGCCGACGGGGACGGAGCATAGATACGCAGTATTTT. This sequence encodes CASSRRGRSIDTQYF.